The rows below give T cell receptor beta chains drawn from one sample of a study of beta chain features in type 1 diabetes. TCRdb keeps only in-frame clones here, not all; method: immunoSEQ multiplex PCR. The profile shows about 300,000 clones, roughly 8% of them singletons. Sequencing was performed on central memory CD4+ T cells from blood. The origin of the receptors is a woman aged 18 to 35 in good health. Both conserved end residues are part of each CDR3. Each record gives: V gene, clone size, J gene, D gene, CDR3 protein, CDR3 DNA. D genes are given only for firm matches. The listing skips clone size in some rows; elsewhere it reads once, few, many or a size class.

V gene: TRBV4-1
clone size: -
J gene: TRBJ2-5
D gene: TRBD1
CDR3 protein: CASSLTGRGETQYF
CDR3 DNA: TGCGCCAGCAGCCTGACAGGGCGCGGGGAGACCCAGTACTTC

V gene: TRBV28
clone size: -
J gene: TRBJ1-2
D gene: -
CDR3 protein: CASRQTGLGYTF
CDR3 DNA: TGTGCCAGCAGACAGACAGGCCTCGGCTACACCTTC

V gene: TRBV2
clone size: many
J gene: TRBJ1-2
D gene: -
CDR3 protein: CASSALGNYGYTF
CDR3 DNA: TGTGCCAGCAGTGCTCTGGGGAACTATGGCTACACCTTC

V gene: TRBV4-3
clone size: few
J gene: TRBJ2-3
D gene: -
CDR3 protein: CASSQGGITDTQYF
CDR3 DNA: TGCGCCAGCAGCCAAGGCGGCATAACAGATACGCAGTATTTT

V gene: TRBV11-3
clone size: few
J gene: TRBJ2-1
D gene: TRBD2
CDR3 protein: CASSLAPSGNNEQFF
CDR3 DNA: TGTGCCAGCAGCTTAGCCCCTAGCGGGAACAATGAGCAGTTCTTC

V gene: TRBV6-5
clone size: many
J gene: TRBJ2-4
D gene: -
CDR3 protein: CASSYSDKAKNIQYF
CDR3 DNA: TGTGCCAGCAGTTACTCGGACAAAGCCAAAAACATTCAGTACTTC

V gene: TRBV2
clone size: -
J gene: TRBJ2-6
D gene: -
CDR3 protein: CASKGSGANVLTF
CDR3 DNA: TGTGCCAGCAAGGGCTCTGGGGCCAACGTCCTGACTTTC

V gene: TRBV18
clone size: few
J gene: TRBJ1-2
D gene: -
CDR3 protein: CASSPDGTANYGYTF
CDR3 DNA: TGTGCCAGCTCACCGGACGGTACAGCAAACTATGGCTACACCTTC

V gene: TRBV7-3
clone size: few
J gene: TRBJ1-1
D gene: TRBD1
CDR3 protein: CASSLTGSRNTEAFF
CDR3 DNA: TGTGCCAGCAGCTTGACAGGGAGTCGGAACACTGAAGCTTTCTTT

V gene: TRBV7-2
clone size: few
J gene: TRBJ1-5
D gene: -
CDR3 protein: CASSLGLTYSNQPQHF
CDR3 DNA: TGTGCCAGCAGCTTAGGTCTTACCTATAGCAATCAGCCCCAGCATTTT

V gene: TRBV5-1
clone size: -
J gene: TRBJ2-5
D gene: -
CDR3 protein: CASSSLTGGEETQYF
CDR3 DNA: TGCGCCAGCAGCTCCCTTACAGGAGGAGAAGAGACCCAGTACTTC

V gene: TRBV6-6
clone size: few
J gene: TRBJ1-3
D gene: -
CDR3 protein: CASSSVSLSGNTIYF
CDR3 DNA: TGTGCCAGCAGTTCAGTCTCCCTCTCTGGAAACACCATATATTTT